Listed below are T cell receptor beta chains from one sample, sequenced in a study of beta chain features in type 1 diabetes. Clones were sequenced by immunoSEQ multiplex PCR, and TCRdb holds only the in-frame ones, with some missing. The sample has 140,000 to 150,000 clones; about 13% are singletons. The sample comprised central memory CD4+ T cells from blood. Receptor source: a man between 18 and 35 years old with type 1 diabetes. CDR3s include the opening cysteine and the closing phenylalanine or tryptophan. The D gene is left open where the match is weak. Expanded clones get a size class; other rows say once, few or many, or leave the size out.

size: .; V: TRBV27; J: TRBJ2-5; D: .; CDR3: CASSLNGPKETQYF; DNA: TGTGCCAGCAGTTTAAATGGACCAAAAGAGACCCAGTACTTC
size: few; V: TRBV29-1; J: TRBJ1-2; D: .; CDR3: CSVLVGVGYTF; DNA: TGCAGCGTTCTCGTGGGTGTTGGCTACACCTTC
size: .; V: TRBV28; J: TRBJ2-1; D: .; CDR3: CASLPGTEFRNEQFF; DNA: TGTGCCAGCCTCCCAGGGACGGAATTCCGAAATGAGCAGTTCTTC
size: .; V: TRBV29-1; J: TRBJ2-1; D: .; CDR3: CSVGFGSGGFF; DNA: .
size: few; V: TRBV27; J: TRBJ1-2; D: .; CDR3: CASSFKDGWSYGYTF; DNA: TGTGCCAGCAGTTTCAAGGACGGGTGGAGCTATGGCTACACCTTC
size: .; V: TRBV2; J: TRBJ1-5; D: .; CDR3: CASRGVAGQPQHF; DNA: TGTGCCAGCAGGGGGGTAGCTGGTCAGCCCCAGCATTTT
size: few; V: TRBV5-1; J: TRBJ2-1; D: TRBD1; CDR3: CASSLQGLGSNEQFF; DNA: TGCGCCAGCAGCTTACAGGGGCTGGGGTCCAATGAGCAGTTCTTC
size: few; V: TRBV6-6; J: TRBJ2-5; D: TRBD1; CDR3: CASRTGQGQETQYF; DNA: TGTGCCAGCAGGACTGGACAGGGGCAAGAGACCCAGTACTTC
size: few; V: TRBV5-1; J: TRBJ1-1; D: TRBD1; CDR3: CASSTGQENTEAFF; DNA: TGCGCCAGCAGCACGGGACAGGAGAACACTGAAGCTTTCTTT
size: few; V: TRBV18; J: TRBJ2-7; D: TRBD1; CDR3: CASSPGTGNLYEQYF; DNA: TGTGCCAGCTCACCCGGGACAGGGAACCTCTACGAGCAGTACTTC
size: .; V: TRBV27; J: TRBJ1-6; D: TRBD1; CDR3: CASSSRPGTGLERNSPLHF; DNA: TGTGCCAGCAGTTCCCGTCCCGGGACAGGGTTGGAGAGAAATTCACCCCTCCACTTT
size: few; V: TRBV4-2; J: TRBJ2-1; D: .; CDR3: CASSQDLDFAYNEQFF; DNA: TGTGCCAGCAGCCAAGATCTGGACTTCGCCTACAATGAGCAGTTCTTC
size: many; V: TRBV9; J: TRBJ2-5; D: .; CDR3: CASSVAVGTQETQYF; DNA: TGTGCCAGCAGCGTAGCTGTAGGGACTCAAGAGACCCAGTACTTC
size: few; V: TRBV5-1; J: TRBJ1-2; D: .; CDR3: CASSLGATAYGYTF; DNA: TGCGCCAGCAGCTTGGGTGCGACAGCCTATGGCTACACCTTC
size: .; V: TRBV4-2; J: TRBJ1-5; D: .; CDR3: CASSPLGQDSNQPQHF; DNA: TGTGCCAGCAGCCCACTCGGGCAGGATAGCAATCAGCCCCAGCATTTT
size: .; V: TRBV30; J: TRBJ1-4; D: TRBD1; CDR3: CAWSTGQGNEKLFF; DNA: TGTGCCTGGAGCACGGGACAGGGGAATGAAAAACTGTTTTTT
size: .; V: TRBV10-3; J: TRBJ1-1; D: TRBD1; CDR3: CAIRNRGINTEAFF; DNA: TGTGCCATCAGGAACAGGGGTATTAACACTGAAGCTTTCTTT
size: .; V: TRBV29-1; J: TRBJ2-2; D: .; CDR3: CSVRLSLTGELFF; DNA: TGCAGCGTTCGACTGTCCCTCACCGGGGAGCTGTTTTTT
size: .; V: TRBV13; J: TRBJ2-5; D: .; CDR3: CASSRFGAGKEETQYF; DNA: TGTGCCAGCAGCCGTTTCGGGGCAGGGAAAGAAGAGACCCAGTACTTC
size: few; V: TRBV18; J: TRBJ1-5; D: .; CDR3: CASSPPGGSNQPQHF; DNA: TGTGCCAGCTCACCACCGGGAGGGAGCAATCAGCCCCAGCATTTT
size: many; V: TRBV27; J: TRBJ1-1; D: TRBD1; CDR3: CASSSHRGRNTEAFF; DNA: TGTGCCAGCAGTTCCCACAGGGGTCGGAACACTGAAGCTTTCTTT
size: .; V: TRBV30; J: TRBJ1-5; D: .; CDR3: CAWTGRSDQPQHF; DNA: TGTGCCTGGACAGGGAGATCAGATCAGCCCCAGCATTTT
size: .; V: TRBV18; J: TRBJ1-6; D: .; CDR3: CASSLEAMGNSPLHF; DNA: TGTGCCAGCTCACTGGAGGCAATGGGGAATTCACCCCTCCACTTT
size: many; V: TRBV28; J: TRBJ1-6; D: .; CDR3: CASPFLPPRRNSPLHF; DNA: TGTGCCAGCCCCTTTCTACCCCCACGGCGGAATTCACCCCTCCACTTT
size: .; V: TRBV11-3; J: TRBJ2-5; D: .; CDR3: CASSPGGVQETQYF; DNA: TGTGCCAGCAGCCCCGGCGGGGTACAAGAGACCCAGTACTTC
size: few; V: TRBV28; J: TRBJ1-5; D: .; CDR3: CASSSSPSRVVRQPQHF; DNA: TGTGCCAGCAGTTCCTCGCCCTCCAGGGTGGTACGTCAGCCCCAGCATTTT
size: few; V: TRBV9; J: TRBJ2-3; D: .; CDR3: CASSVALLQNTDTQYF; DNA: TGTGCCAGCAGCGTAGCTTTGTTGCAGAACACAGATACGCAGTATTTT
size: few; V: TRBV5-1; J: TRBJ1-1; D: .; CDR3: CASSYEGTEAFF; DNA: TGCGCCAGCAGCTACGAGGGCACTGAAGCTTTCTTT
size: .; V: TRBV25-1; J: TRBJ1-6; D: .; CDR3: CASRQDYYSPLHF; DNA: TGTGCCAGCAGGCAGGACTACTATTCACCCCTCCACTTT